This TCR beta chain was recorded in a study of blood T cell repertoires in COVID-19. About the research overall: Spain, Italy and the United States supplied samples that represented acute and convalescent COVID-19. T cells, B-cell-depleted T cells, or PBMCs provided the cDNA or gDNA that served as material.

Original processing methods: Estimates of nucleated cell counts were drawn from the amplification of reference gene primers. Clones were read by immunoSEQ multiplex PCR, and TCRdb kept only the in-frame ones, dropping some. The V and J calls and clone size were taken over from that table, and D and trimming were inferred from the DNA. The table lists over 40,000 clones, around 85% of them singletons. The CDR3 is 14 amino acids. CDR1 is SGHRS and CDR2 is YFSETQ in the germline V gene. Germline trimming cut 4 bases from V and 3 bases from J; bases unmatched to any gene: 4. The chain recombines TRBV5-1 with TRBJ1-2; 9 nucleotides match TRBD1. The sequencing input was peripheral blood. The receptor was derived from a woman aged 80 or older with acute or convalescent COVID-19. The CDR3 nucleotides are TGCGCCAGCAGCCCGGACAGGGGTGACTATGGCTACACCTTC. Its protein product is CASSPDRGDYGYTF.